Sequencing of this TCR beta chain was carried out in a study of CD8+CD57+ T cells in acquired aplastic anemia. On the study more broadly: The sorted CD4+ and CD8+ cells yielded an average approximately 3.3 ug of DNA.

Regarding the study as a whole: There were around 28 CD8+ CDR3 sequences that occurred in both patients and controls.

Genomic DNA served as template for TCR beta VDJ and CDR3 profiling. TCRdb called the reads again in MiXCR, with one record for every CDR3 protein. The sample shows around 250,000 distinct CDR3 sequences, approximately 86% of them seen only once. Patients who underwent sequencing had shown CD8+CD57+ cell expansion by flow cytometry. Patients had not yet gotten any therapy when their blood was taken for sampling. The germline V gene has CDR1 SGHTA and CDR2 FQGTGA. The CDR3 is 12 residues long. For this clonotype: The target antigen is unknown. At one end the junction does not follow the germline gene, possibly because of a read error.

Sequences were obtained from sorted CD4+, CD8+, or CD8+CD57+ T cells (not recorded which) from PBMCs. The chain employs TRBV7-3 and TRBJ2-5, with TRBD1 matching 8 bases. The clonotype comes from a human donor with aplastic anemia. The CDR3 is CASSLPLDRGAF. DNA of the CDR3: TGTGCCAGTAGTCTTCCTCTTGACAGGGGTGCTTTC. Based on the CDR3 plus reference TRBV7-3 and TRBJ2-5, the full variable domain is GAGVSQTPSNKVTEKGKYVELRCDPISGHTALYWYRQSLGQGPEFLIYFQGTGAADDSGLPNDRFFAVRPEGSVSTLKIQRTERGDSAVYLCASSLPLDRGAFGPGTRLLVL.